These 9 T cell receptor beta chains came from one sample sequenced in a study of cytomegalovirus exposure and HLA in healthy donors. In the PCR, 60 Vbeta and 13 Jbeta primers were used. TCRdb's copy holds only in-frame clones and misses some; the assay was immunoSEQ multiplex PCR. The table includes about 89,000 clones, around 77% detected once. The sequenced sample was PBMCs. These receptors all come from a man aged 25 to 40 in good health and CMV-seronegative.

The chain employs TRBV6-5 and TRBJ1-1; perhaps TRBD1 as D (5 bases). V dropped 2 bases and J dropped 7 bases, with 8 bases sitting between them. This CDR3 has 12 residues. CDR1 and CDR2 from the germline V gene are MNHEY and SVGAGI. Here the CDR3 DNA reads TGTGCCAGCAGTTACGGGGGGAGTGAAGCTTTCTTT. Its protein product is CASSYGGSEAFF.

CDR3 nucleotides: TGTGCCAGCAGTTCTACGGGACAGGGAGATAGTCAGCCCCAGCATTTT. This gives the protein CASSSTGQGDSQPQHF. The gene calls are TRBV6-6 and TRBJ1-5; 9 nucleotides match TRBD1. Trimming took 4 bases from V and 6 from J; bases not matched to a gene: 10. Germline CDR1 MNHNY, CDR2 SVGAGI (reference sequence). The CDR3 covers 16 residues.

The CDR3, as DNA: TGTGCCACCAGCAGACCACCAGGGTACCAAGAGACCCAGTACTTC. It specifies CATSRPPGYQETQYF. This chain uses TRBV15 with TRBJ2-5; perhaps TRBD1 as D (5 bases). Trimming took 2 bases from V and 0 from J, leaving 10 bases between them. The length of the CDR3 is 15 residues. Germline V gene sequence: CDR1 LNHNV, CDR2 YYDKDF (reference sequence).

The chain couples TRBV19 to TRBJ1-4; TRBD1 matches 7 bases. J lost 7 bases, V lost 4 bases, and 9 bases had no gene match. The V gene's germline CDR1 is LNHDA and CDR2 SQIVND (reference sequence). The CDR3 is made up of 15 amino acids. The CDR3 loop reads CASSRRRGSSEKLFF. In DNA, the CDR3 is TGTGCCAGTAGTAGACGCAGGGGGAGTAGTGAAAAACTGTTTTTT.

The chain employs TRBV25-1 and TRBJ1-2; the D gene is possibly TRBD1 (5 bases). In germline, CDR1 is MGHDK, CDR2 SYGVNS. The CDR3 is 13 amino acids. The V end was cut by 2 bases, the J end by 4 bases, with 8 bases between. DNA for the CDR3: TGTGCCAGCAGTGAACAGGGTTTCTATGGCTACACCTTC. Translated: CASSEQGFYGYTF.

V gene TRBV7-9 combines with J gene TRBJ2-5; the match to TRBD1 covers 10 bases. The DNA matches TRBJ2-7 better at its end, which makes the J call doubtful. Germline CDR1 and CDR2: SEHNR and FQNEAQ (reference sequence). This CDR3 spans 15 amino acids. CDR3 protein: CASSSSGTGVYEQYF. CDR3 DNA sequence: TGTGCCAGCAGCTCATCCGGGACAGGGGTCTACGAGCAGTACTTC.

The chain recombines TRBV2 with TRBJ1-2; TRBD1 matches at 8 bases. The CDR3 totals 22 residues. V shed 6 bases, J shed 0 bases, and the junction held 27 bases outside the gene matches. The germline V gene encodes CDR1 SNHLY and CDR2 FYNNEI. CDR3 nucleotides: TGTGCCAGCAGGGCCGGGACAGGCCGTGGGGGGGCCGGGTTACAAGCTAACTATGGCTACACCTTC. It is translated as CASRAGTGRGGAGLQANYGYTF.

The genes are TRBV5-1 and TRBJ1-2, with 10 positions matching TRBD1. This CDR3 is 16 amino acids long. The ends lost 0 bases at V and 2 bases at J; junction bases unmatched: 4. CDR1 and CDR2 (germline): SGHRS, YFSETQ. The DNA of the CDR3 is TGCGCCAGCAGCTTGGCTCGACAGGGGGCGAACTATGGCTACACCTTC. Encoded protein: CASSLARQGANYGYTF.

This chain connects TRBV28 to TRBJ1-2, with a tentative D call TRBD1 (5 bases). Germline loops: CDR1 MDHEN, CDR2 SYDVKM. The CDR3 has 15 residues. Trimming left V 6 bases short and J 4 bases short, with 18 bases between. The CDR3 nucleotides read TGTGCCAGCAGCTCCTCGGGGGAGGGGTTCTATGGCTACACCTTC. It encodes CASSSSGEGFYGYTF.